This T cell receptor (beta chain) was recovered during a study of cytomegalovirus exposure and HLA in healthy donors. Study-level findings and limits: Most likely, a cluster of highly shared sequence variants arose as a sequencing artifact.

The CDR3 covers 15 residues. Per the germline V gene, CDR1 is MDHEN and CDR2 is SYDVKM. V was trimmed by 2 bases and J by 4 bases, leaving 11 bases between them. The study sampled nominally healthy donors, though unrecorded immune exposures were likely. 60 Vbeta and 13 Jbeta primers were used in PCR. Clones were sequenced by immunoSEQ multiplex PCR, and TCRdb holds only the in-frame ones, with some missing. The sample consists of approximately 190,000 clones, about nine tenths of them appearing once. For this clone: The antigen is unknown.

This chain connects TRBV28 to TRBJ2-2; D may be TRBD2 (5 bases). The sample comprised PBMCs. This clonotype was sampled from a young man in good health and CMV-seronegative. CDR3 in amino acids: CASSLAGKSTGELFF. CDR3 DNA sequence: TGTGCCAGCAGTTTAGCCGGGAAGTCCACCGGGGAGCTGTTTTTT.